This TCR beta chain appears in the sequencing data of a study of regulatory T cells in long-lasting Graves disease. Time point of the sample: newly diagnosed GD, antithyroid drugs for less than 3 months. Isolated PBMC RNA provided the starting material for the TCR library. This clonotype was seen repeatedly, ten times or more. Arm-PCR of CDR3 regions with iRepertoire HTBI primers generated TCR beta libraries. Each CDR3 protein is one row after TCRdb ran MiXCR on the multiplex PCR reads. The repertoire includes about 440,000 distinct CDR3 sequences, under 15% of them detected once, and roughly a sixth sits in the top ten. The CDR3 length is 15 residues. Trimming removed 3 bases at V and 0 bases at J, with 12 bases between. Germline CDR1 ENHRY, CDR2 SYGVKD. A further study also used this sample, focusing on T cells in Graves' hyperthyroidism and ophthalmopathy. That source reports: The TCR CDR3 first-round RT-PCR relied on the HTBI primer set.

This receptor was obtained from a woman in her thirties with Graves disease. The chain uses TRBV10-3 and TRBJ2-7; weak D call: TRBD2 (5 bases). Specimen: peripheral blood mononuclear cells (PBMCs), collected at new diagnosis, from a patient treated with antithyroid drugs. The CDR3 spells CAISDDYPSSYEQYF. The CDR3 nucleotides read TGTGCCATCAGTGATGACTACCCTAGCTCCTACGAGCAGTACTTC.